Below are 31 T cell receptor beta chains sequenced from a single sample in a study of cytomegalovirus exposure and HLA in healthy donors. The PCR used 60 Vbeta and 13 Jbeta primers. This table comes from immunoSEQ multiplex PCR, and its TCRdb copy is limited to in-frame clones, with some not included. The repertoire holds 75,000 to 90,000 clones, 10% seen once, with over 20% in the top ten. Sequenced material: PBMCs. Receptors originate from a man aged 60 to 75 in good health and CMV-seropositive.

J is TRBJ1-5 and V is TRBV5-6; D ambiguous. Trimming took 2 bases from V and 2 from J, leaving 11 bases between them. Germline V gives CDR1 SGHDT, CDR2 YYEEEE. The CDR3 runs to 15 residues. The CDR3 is CASSLESRGNQPQHF. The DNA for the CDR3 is TGTGCCAGCAGCTTAGAGAGCCGGGGCAATCAGCCCCAGCATTTT.

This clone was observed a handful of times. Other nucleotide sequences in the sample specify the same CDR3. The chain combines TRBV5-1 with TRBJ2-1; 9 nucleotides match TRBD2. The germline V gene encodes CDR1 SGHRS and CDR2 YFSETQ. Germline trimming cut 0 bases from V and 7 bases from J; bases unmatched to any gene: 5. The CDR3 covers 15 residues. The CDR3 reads CASSLGGLAGNEQFF. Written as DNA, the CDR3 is TGCGCCAGCAGCTTGGGGGGGCTAGCGGGGAATGAGCAGTTCTTC.

The CDR3 sequence: CASSPRGAGGYETQYF. DNA of the CDR3: TGTGCCAGCAGTCCTCGCGGGGCAGGAGGCTATGAGACCCAGTACTTC. The V gene is TRBV25-1, the J gene TRBJ2-5, with D possibly being TRBD2 (6 bases). V lost 5 bases and J 5 bases, leaving 21 bases between the germline ends. The CDR3 is made up of 16 amino acids. CDR1 is MGHDK and CDR2 is SYGVNS in the germline V gene.

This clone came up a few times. CDR3 region: CASSLGQGAHNEQFF. In DNA form, the CDR3 reads TGTGCCAGCAGCTTAGGACAGGGGGCGCATAATGAGCAGTTCTTC. The rearrangement links TRBV7-9 to TRBJ2-1; 10 nucleotides match TRBD1. CDR3 length: 15 amino acids. Germline V gene sequence: CDR1 SEHNR, CDR2 FQNEAQ (reference sequence). V lost 1 base, J lost 7 bases, and 4 bases stayed unmatched.

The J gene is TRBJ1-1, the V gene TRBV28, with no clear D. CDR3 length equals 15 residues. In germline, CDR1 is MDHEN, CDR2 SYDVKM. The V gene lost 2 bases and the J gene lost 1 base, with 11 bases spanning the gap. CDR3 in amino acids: CASSLLSQKNTEAFF. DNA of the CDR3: TGTGCCAGCAGTTTACTCTCCCAGAAGAACACTGAAGCTTTCTTT.

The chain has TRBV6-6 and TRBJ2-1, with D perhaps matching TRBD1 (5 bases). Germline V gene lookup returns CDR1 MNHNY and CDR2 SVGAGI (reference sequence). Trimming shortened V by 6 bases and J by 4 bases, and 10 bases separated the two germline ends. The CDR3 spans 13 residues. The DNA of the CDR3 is TGTGCCAGCAGAAACAGACAGTACAATGAGCAGTTCTTC. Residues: CASRNRQYNEQFF.

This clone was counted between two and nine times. The CDR3 reads CASSQVFGTGVLDEQYF. The CDR3 nucleotides are TGCGCCAGCAGCCAAGTCTTTGGGACAGGGGTTCTTGACGAGCAGTACTTC. The rearrangement uses TRBV4-1 and TRBJ2-7; 10 nucleotides agree with TRBD1. Germline V gene data show CDR1 as MGHRA and CDR2 as YSYEKL. The ends lost 1 base at V and 5 bases at J; junction bases unmatched: 11. The CDR3 extends over 17 amino acids.

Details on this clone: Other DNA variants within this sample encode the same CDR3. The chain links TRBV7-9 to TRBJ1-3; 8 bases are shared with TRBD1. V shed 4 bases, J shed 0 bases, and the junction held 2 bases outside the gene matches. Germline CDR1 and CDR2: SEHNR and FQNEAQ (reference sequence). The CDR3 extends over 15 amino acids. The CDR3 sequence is CASSSDRGSGNTIYF. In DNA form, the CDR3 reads TGTGCCAGCAGCTCTGACAGGGGCTCTGGAAACACCATATATTTT.

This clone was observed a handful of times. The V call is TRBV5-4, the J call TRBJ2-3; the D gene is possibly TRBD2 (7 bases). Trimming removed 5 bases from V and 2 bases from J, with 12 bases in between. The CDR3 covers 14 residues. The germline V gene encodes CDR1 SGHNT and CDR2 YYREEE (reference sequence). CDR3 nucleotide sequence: TGTGCCAGCAGTATCGGGGGGCTCACAGATACGCAGTATTTT. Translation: CASSIGGLTDTQYF.

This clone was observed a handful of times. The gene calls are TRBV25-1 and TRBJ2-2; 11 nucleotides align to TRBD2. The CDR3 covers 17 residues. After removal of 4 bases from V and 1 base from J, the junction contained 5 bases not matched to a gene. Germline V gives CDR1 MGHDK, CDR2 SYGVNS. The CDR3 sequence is CASSGYSGGENTGELFF. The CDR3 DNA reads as TGTGCCAGCAGTGGGTATAGCGGGGGGGAGAACACCGGGGAGCTGTTTTTT. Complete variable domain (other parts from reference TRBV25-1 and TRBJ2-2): EADIYQTPRYLVIGTGKKITLECSQTMGHDKMYWYQQDPGMELHLIHYSYGVNSTEKGDLSSESTVSRIRTEHFPLTLESARPSHTSQYLCASSGYSGGENTGELFFGEGSRLTVL.

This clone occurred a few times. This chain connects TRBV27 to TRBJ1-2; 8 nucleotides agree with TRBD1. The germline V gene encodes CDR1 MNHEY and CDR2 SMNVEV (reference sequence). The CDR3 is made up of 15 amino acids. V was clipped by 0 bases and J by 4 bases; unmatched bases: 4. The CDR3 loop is CASSLSQGAAYGYTF. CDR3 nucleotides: TGTGCCAGCAGTTTATCGCAGGGGGCAGCCTATGGCTACACCTTC.

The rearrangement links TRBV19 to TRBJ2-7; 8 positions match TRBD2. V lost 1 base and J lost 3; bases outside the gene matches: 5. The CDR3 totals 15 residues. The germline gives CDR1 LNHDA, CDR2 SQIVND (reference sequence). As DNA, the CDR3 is TGTGCCAGTAGTATAGGGGGACTAGGTTTCTACGAGCAGTACTTC. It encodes CASSIGGLGFYEQYF.

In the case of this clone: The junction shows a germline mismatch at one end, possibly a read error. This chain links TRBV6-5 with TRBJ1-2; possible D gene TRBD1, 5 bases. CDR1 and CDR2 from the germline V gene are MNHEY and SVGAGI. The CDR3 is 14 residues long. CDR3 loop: CASRPDQGNYGYAF. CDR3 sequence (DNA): TGTGCCAGCAGACCCGACCAGGGTAACTATGGCTACGCCTTC.

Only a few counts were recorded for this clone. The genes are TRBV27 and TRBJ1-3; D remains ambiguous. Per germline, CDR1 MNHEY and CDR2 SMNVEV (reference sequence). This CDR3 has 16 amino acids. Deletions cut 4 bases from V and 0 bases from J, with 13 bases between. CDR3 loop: CASSSVGRYSGNTIYF. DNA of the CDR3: TGTGCCAGCAGTTCCGTTGGCAGATACTCTGGAAACACCATATATTTT.

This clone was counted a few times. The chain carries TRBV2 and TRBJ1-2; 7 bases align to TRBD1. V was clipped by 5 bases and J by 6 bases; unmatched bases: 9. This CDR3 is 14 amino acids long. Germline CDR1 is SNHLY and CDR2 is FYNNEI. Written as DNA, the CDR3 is TGTGCCAGCAGTCGACAGGGTGGACTTAATGGCTACACCTTC. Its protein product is CASSRQGGLNGYTF.

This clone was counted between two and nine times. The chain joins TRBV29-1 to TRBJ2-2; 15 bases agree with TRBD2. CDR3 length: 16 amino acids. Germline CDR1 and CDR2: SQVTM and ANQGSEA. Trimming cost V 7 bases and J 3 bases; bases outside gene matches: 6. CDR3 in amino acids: CSAGLAGGTYTGELFF. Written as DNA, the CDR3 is TGCAGCGCAGGACTAGCGGGGGGGACGTACACCGGGGAGCTGTTTTTT.

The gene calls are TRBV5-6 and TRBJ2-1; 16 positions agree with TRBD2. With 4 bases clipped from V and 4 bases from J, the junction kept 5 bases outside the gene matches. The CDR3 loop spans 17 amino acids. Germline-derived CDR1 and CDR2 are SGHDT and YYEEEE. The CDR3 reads CASSLGLAGGIYNEQFF. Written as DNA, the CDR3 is TGTGCCAGCAGCCTGGGACTAGCGGGGGGGATTTACAATGAGCAGTTCTTC.

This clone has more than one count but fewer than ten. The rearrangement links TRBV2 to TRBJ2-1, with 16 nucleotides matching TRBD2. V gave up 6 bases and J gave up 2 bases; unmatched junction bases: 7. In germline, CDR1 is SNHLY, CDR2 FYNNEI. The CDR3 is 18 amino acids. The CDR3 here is CASSGTSGRVLAYNEQFF. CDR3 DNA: TGTGCCAGCAGCGGGACTAGCGGGAGGGTTCTGGCCTACAATGAGCAGTTCTTC.

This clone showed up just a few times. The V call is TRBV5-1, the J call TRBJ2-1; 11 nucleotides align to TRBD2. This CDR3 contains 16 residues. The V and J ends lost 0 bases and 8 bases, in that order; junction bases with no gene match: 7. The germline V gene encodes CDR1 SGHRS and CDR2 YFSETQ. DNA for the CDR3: TGCGCCAGCAGCTTGGTCACTAGCGGGAGTGGCGATGAGCAGTTCTTC. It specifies CASSLVTSGSGDEQFF.

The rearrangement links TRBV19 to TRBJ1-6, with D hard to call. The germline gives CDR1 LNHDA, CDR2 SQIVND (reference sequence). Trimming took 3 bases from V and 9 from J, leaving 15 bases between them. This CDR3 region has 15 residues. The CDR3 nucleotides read TGTGCCAGTAGTATCGGGAACCAAAATACTTCACCCCTCCACTTT. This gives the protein CASSIGNQNTSPLHF.

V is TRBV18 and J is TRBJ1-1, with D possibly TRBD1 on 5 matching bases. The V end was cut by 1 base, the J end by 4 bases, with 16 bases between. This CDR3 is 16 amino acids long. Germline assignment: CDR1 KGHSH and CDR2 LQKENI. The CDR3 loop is CASSPRSQGGSTEAFF. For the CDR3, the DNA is TGTGCCAGCTCACCACGGTCGCAGGGAGGTAGCACTGAAGCTTTCTTT.

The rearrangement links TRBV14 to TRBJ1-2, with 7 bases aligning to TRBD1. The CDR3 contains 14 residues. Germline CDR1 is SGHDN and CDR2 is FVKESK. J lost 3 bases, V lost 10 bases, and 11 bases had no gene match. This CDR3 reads CATPPTGRHYGYTF. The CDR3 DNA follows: TGTGCCACTCCGCCGACAGGGCGGCACTATGGCTACACCTTC.

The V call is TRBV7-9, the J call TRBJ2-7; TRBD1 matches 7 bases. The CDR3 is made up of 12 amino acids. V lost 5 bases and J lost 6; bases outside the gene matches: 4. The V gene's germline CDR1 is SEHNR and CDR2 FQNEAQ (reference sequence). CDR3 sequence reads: CASSHGQAEQYF. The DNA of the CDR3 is TGTGCCAGCAGCCACGGACAGGCCGAGCAGTACTTC.

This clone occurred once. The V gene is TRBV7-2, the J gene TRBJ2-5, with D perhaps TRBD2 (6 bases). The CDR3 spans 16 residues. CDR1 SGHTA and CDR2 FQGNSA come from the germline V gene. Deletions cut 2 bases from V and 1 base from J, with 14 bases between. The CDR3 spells CASSLTGAPFQETQYF. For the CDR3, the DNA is TGTGCCAGCAGCTTAACGGGAGCCCCGTTCCAAGAGACCCAGTACTTC. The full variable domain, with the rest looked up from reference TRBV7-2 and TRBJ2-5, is GAGVSQSPSNKVTEKGKDVELRCDPISGHTALYWYRQSLGQGLEFLIYFQGNSAPDKSGLPSDRFSAERTGGSVSTLTIQRTQQEDSAVYLCASSLTGAPFQETQYFGPGTRLLVL.

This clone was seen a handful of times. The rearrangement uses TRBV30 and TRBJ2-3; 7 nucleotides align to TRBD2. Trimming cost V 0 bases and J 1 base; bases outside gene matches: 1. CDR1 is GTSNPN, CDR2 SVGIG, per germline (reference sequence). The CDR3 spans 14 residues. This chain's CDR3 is CAWSVGGGTDTQYF. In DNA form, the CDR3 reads TGTGCCTGGAGTGTGGGGGGGGGCACAGATACGCAGTATTTT.

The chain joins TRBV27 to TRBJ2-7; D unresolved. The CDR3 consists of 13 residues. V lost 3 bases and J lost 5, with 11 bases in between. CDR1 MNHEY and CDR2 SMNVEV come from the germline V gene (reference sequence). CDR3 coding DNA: TGTGCCAGCAGTTTGGGTGGAGTAGACGAGCAGTACTTC. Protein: CASSLGGVDEQYF.

CDR3 sequence reads: CASSLRQGNSNYGYTF. CDR3 in DNA: TGTGCCAGCAGCTTACGACAGGGGAATTCTAACTATGGCTACACCTTC. V and J are TRBV5-5 and TRBJ1-2, with 8 bases lining up with TRBD1. Germline CDR1 is SGHKS and CDR2 is YYEKEE (reference sequence). The V gene end was trimmed by 2 bases and the J gene end by 0 bases; junction bases not matched to a gene: 6. This CDR3 is 16 amino acids long.

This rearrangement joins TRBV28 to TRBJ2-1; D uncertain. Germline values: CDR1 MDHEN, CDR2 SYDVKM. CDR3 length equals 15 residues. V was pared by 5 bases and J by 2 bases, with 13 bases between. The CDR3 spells CASSPQVTTYNEQFF. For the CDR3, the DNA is TGTGCCAGCAGTCCCCAGGTGACGACCTACAATGAGCAGTTCTTC.

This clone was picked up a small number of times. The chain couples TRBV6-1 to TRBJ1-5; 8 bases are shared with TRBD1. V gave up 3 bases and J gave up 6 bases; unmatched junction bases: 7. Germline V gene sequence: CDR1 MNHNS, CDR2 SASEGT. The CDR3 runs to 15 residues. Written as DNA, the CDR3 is TGTGCCAGCAGTGACCAGGGGGCGGTTAGTCAGCCCCAGCATTTT. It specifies CASSDQGAVSQPQHF.

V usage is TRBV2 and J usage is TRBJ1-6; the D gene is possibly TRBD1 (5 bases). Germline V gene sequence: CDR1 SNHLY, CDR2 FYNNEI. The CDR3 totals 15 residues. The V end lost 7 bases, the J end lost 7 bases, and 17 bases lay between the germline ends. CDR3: CASTPRRVGNSPLHF. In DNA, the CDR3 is TGTGCCAGCACCCCCCGCAGGGTCGGCAATTCACCCCTCCACTTT. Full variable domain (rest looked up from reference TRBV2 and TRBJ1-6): EPEVTQTPSHQVTQMGQEVILRCVPISNHLYFYWYRQILGQKVEFLVSFYNNEISEKSEIFDDQFSVERPDGSNFTLKIRSTKLEDSAMYFCASTPRRVGNSPLHFGNGTRLTVT.

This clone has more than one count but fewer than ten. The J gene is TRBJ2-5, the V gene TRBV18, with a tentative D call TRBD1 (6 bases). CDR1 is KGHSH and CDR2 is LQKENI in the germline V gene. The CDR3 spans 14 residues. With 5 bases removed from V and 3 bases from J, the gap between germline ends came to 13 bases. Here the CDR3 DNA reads TGTGCCAGCTCAGCCTCCGGGGACAAAGAGACCCAGTACTTC. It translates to CASSASGDKETQYF.